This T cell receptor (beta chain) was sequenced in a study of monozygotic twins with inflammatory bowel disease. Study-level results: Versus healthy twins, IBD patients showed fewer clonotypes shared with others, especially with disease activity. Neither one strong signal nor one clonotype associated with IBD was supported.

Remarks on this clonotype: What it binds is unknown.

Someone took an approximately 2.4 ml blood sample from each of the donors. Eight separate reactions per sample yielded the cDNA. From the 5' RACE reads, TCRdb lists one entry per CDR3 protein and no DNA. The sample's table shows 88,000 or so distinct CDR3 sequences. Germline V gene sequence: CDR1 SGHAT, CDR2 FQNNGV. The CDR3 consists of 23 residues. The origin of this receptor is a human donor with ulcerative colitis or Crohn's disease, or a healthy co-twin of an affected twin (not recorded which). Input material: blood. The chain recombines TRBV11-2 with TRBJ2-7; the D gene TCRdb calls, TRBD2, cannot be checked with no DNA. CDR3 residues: CASSLVRFYSVGSGRDISYEQYF.